What follows are 10 T cell receptor beta chains derived from one specimen sequenced in a study of molecular identifiers for immune sequencing clone quantification. TCRdb reanalysed the PCR reads using MiXCR and keeps one entry per CDR3 protein. The sample includes about 510,000 distinct CDR3 sequences, about 20% seen only once; the top ten take about 0.84%. The sequenced sample consisted of naive CD8+ T cells from blood, with Jurkat cell RNA spiked in. Subset: FACS-sorted CD8+CD4-CCR7+CD45RA+ naive T cells. These receptor sequences come from a human donor in good health. Some libraries in this study had Jurkat cell RNA spiked in.

CDR3 sequence: CASSLWGEGNQPQHF. In DNA, the CDR3 is TGTGCCAGCAGTTTATGGGGTGAGGGCAATCAGCCCCAGCATTTT. The chain recombines TRBV28 with TRBJ1-5; D not certain. The CDR3 runs 15 residues. V was clipped by 0 bases and J by 2 bases, with 8 bases between them. Germline V gene data show CDR1 as MDHEN and CDR2 as SYDVKM.

V usage is TRBV6-1 and J usage is TRBJ2-1; no clear D gene. From germline, CDR1 is MNHNS and CDR2 SASEGT. The germline V and J ends were trimmed by 3 bases and 3 bases, with 12 bases remaining between them. The CDR3 extends over 15 amino acids. In nucleotides, the CDR3 is TGTGCCAGCAGTGAGTTGGGGAAGTTCTACAATGAGCAGTTCTTC. Its protein product is CASSELGKFYNEQFF.

This clonotype was seen many times. V and J are TRBV28 and TRBJ1-4; TRBD1 matches 12 bases. The length of the CDR3 is 15 residues. Germline V gene data show CDR1 as MDHEN and CDR2 as SYDVKM. J was trimmed by 8 bases and V by 5 bases; bases with no gene match: 6. This CDR3 is CASSDTGTGGEKLFF. For the CDR3, the DNA is TGTGCCAGCAGTGATACCGGGACAGGGGGCGAAAAACTGTTTTTT.

The chain links TRBV28 to TRBJ1-5, with a tentative D call TRBD1 (5 bases). The V end was cut by 8 bases, the J end by 6 bases, with 17 bases between. This CDR3 is 14 amino acids long. Germline V lookup: CDR1 MDHEN, CDR2 SYDVKM. This CDR3 is CASGGVQGSQPQHF. The CDR3, as DNA: TGTGCCAGCGGGGGGGTCCAGGGCAGTCAGCCCCAGCATTTT.

This clonotype occurred many times. The chain employs TRBV10-3 and TRBJ2-7, with unresolved D. Looked up from germline, CDR1 is ENHRY and CDR2 is SYGVKD. Deletions cut 3 bases from V and 2 bases from J, with 14 bases between. The CDR3 has 15 amino acids. The CDR3 loop reads CAISDEGLTAYEQYF. The CDR3, as DNA: TGTGCCATCAGTGATGAAGGGCTAACCGCCTACGAGCAGTACTTC.

The genes are TRBV11-2 and TRBJ1-6; D is perhaps TRBD1 (6 bases). Trimming took 1 base from V and 11 from J, leaving 15 bases between them. The CDR3 spans 15 residues. Germline CDR1 SGHAT, CDR2 FQNNGV. CDR3: CASSLGTVESPPLHF. As DNA, the CDR3 is TGTGCCAGCAGCTTAGGGACAGTAGAAAGCCCACCCCTCCACTTT.

This clonotype was observed many times. The V call is TRBV5-4, the J call TRBJ2-3; D remains unclear. The V end was cut by 0 bases, the J end by 2 bases, with 7 bases between. Germline CDR1 and CDR2: SGHNT and YYREEE (reference sequence). This CDR3 comprises 14 residues. CDR3 nucleotide sequence: TGTGCCAGCAGCTTGGACAGCCACACAGATACGCAGTATTTT. Translating gives CASSLDSHTDTQYF.

This clonotype was seen at least ten times. CDR3 DNA sequence: TGCAGCGTTGGCGCGGGGCGGCTAGGCAGCGCAGATACGCAGTATTTT. As protein: CSVGAGRLGSADTQYF. This sequence joins TRBV29-1 and TRBJ2-3; the D gene is possibly TRBD2 (6 bases). The ends were cut back, 4 bases at V and 4 bases at J, with 21 bases in the middle. The CDR3 consists of 16 residues. Germline V gene lookup returns CDR1 SQVTM and CDR2 ANQGSEA.

The CDR3 sequence: CASSMLPQPQHF. The CDR3 DNA is TGTGCCAGTAGTATGCTACCTCAGCCCCAGCATTTT. V and J are TRBV19 and TRBJ1-5, with D hard to call. The CDR3 is 12 amino acids. The ends were cut back, 3 bases at V and 6 bases at J, with 6 bases in the middle. Germline CDR1 reads LNHDA; CDR2 reads SQIVND (reference sequence).

This clonotype showed up many times. V and J are TRBV27 and TRBJ1-1; D is unclear. The V gene lost 3 bases and the J gene lost 5 bases, with 10 bases spanning the gap. The CDR3 is 13 residues long. Germline CDR1 reads MNHEY; CDR2 reads SMNVEV (reference sequence). The CDR3 nucleotides are TGTGCCAGCAGTTTGGTGGGGTGGACTGAAGCTTTCTTT. Translated, it gives CASSLVGWTEAFF.